The 25 T cell receptor beta chains below were found in one sample sequenced in a study of PD-1 blockade in classical Hodgkin lymphoma. The time point was: newly diagnosed, previously untreated cHL patient sample. Profiled with immunoSEQ multiplex PCR; TCRdb holds only in-frame clones, not every one. This table holds about 16,000 clones, roughly four fifths found once. Sequenced material: peripheral blood mononuclear cells (PBMCs). These receptors came from a human donor with classical Hodgkin lymphoma.

The J gene is TRBJ2-3, the V gene TRBV7-2; D remains ambiguous. V lost 1 base and J 6 bases, leaving 8 bases between the germline ends. The CDR3 has 13 amino acids. Germline V gives CDR1 SGHTA, CDR2 FQGNSA. The CDR3 nucleotides read TGTGCCAGCAGCTTAGTAACCGTCGATACGCAGTATTTT. Its translation: CASSLVTVDTQYF. The full variable domain, with the rest looked up from reference TRBV7-2 and TRBJ2-3, is GAGVSQSPSNKVTEKGKDVELRCDPISGHTALYWYRQSLGQGLEFLIYFQGNSAPDKSGLPSDRFSAERTGGSVSTLTIQRTQQEDSAVYLCASSLVTVDTQYFGPGTRLTVL.

CDR3 nucleotide sequence: TGTGCCAGCAGCTTAGCTTTTAGTCAGCCCCAGCATTTT. Residues: CASSLAFSQPQHF. The chain links TRBV11-2 to TRBJ1-5, with D unresolved. Germline lookup yields CDR1 SGHAT and CDR2 FQNNGV. Trimming stripped 1 base from V and 6 bases from J, with 7 bases between. CDR3 length equals 13 residues.

V and J are TRBV19 and TRBJ2-7; TRBD1 matches at 7 bases. CDR1 is LNHDA and CDR2 is SQIVND in the germline V gene (reference sequence). The CDR3 covers 18 residues. J lost 4 bases, V lost 10 bases, and 25 bases had no gene match. Written as DNA, the CDR3 is TGTGCCACTAAAAATCATGGCAGGGGGAGTGTAGCAGCTTACGAGCAGTACTTC. Its protein product is CATKNHGRGSVAAYEQYF.

The chain joins TRBV21-1 to TRBJ2-2; whether TRBD1, the table's D call, matches the DNA was not checked. TRBV21-1 is an annotated pseudogene. The length of the CDR3 is 15 residues. The CDR3 DNA follows: TGTGCCAGCAGCAAACAGGGGGCGAACACCGGGGAGCTGTTTTTT. It encodes CASSKQGANTGELFF.

This clone occurred once. This sample includes further DNA sequences coding for the same CDR3. The chain combines TRBV25-1 with TRBJ1-3; a possible D gene is TRBD1 (5 bases). The CDR3 runs 13 residues. V was cut by 3 bases and J by 4 bases, with 7 bases left in between. CDR1 and CDR2 (germline): MGHDK, SYGVNS. The CDR3 protein is CASSEPGGNTIYF. In nucleotides, the CDR3 is TGTGCCAGCAGTGAGCCAGGGGGAAACACCATATATTTT.

The V gene is TRBV4-1, the J gene TRBJ1-1, with D unclear. The CDR3 runs 13 residues. Germline V gives CDR1 MGHRA, CDR2 YSYEKL. Trimming stripped 4 bases from V and 8 bases from J, with 14 bases between. CDR3 bases: TGCGCCAGCAGCCCCCTGGGCCCAGACGAAGCTTTCTTT. Translating it yields CASSPLGPDEAFF.

The rearrangement joins TRBV4-1 to TRBJ2-1; 9 positions match TRBD2. CDR3 length equals 16 residues. From germline, CDR1 is MGHRA and CDR2 YSYEKL. Trimming at V came to 3 bases and at J to 6 bases, leaving 9 bases not matched to a gene. The CDR3 DNA sequence: TGCGCCAGCAGCCAGGGGCGGGAGGGGGGTCCCAATGAGCAGTTCTTC. It is translated as CASSQGREGGPNEQFF.

The chain employs TRBV6-5 and TRBJ2-5; D gene unclear. Germline CDR1 MNHEY, CDR2 SVGAGI. This CDR3 spans 15 amino acids. V lost 2 bases, J lost 0 bases, and 10 bases lay in between. CDR3: CASSYGVGYQETQYF. CDR3 coding DNA: TGTGCCAGCAGTTACGGTGTGGGGTACCAAGAGACCCAGTACTTC.

By share, this clone ranks as large. This chain joins TRBV7-9 and TRBJ2-7; D not certain. V was shortened by 5 bases and J by 2 bases, with 16 bases between the two germline ends. Germline CDR1 reads SEHNR; CDR2 reads FQNEAQ (reference sequence). The CDR3 loop spans 15 amino acids. The CDR3 spells CASSLSIGLAYEQYF. Here the CDR3 DNA reads TGTGCCAGCAGCCTGAGTATCGGGTTAGCCTACGAGCAGTACTTC.

The rearrangement links TRBV7-9 to TRBJ2-1; D not certain. Germline V lookup: CDR1 SEHNR, CDR2 FQNEAQ (reference sequence). V dropped 10 bases and J dropped 6 bases, with 10 bases sitting between them. CDR3 length: 11 amino acids. Here the CDR3 DNA reads TGTGCCACCTCCCGCCGCAATGAGCAGTTCTTC. It encodes CATSRRNEQFF.

This chain links TRBV28 with TRBJ2-7; 12 nucleotides match TRBD1. The CDR3 spans 16 residues. Per germline, CDR1 MDHEN and CDR2 SYDVKM. J lost 5 bases, V lost 7 bases, and 12 bases had no gene match. DNA for the CDR3: TGTGCCAGCATCCCCACGCTGGGACAGGGGGCAAACGAGCAGTACTTC. As protein: CASIPTLGQGANEQYF. The full variable domain, completed using reference TRBV28 and TRBJ2-7, is DVKVTQSSRYLVKRTGEKVFLECVQDMDHENMFWYRQDPGLGLRLIYFSYDVKMKEKGDIPEGYSVSREKKERFSLILESASTNQTSMYLCASIPTLGQGANEQYFGPGTRLTVT.

The rearrangement joins TRBV5-4 to TRBJ1-5; D is perhaps TRBD1 (5 bases). The length of the CDR3 is 14 residues. Germline V gene data show CDR1 as SGHNT and CDR2 as YYREEE (reference sequence). Deletions cut 3 bases from V and 7 bases from J, with 14 bases between. For the CDR3, the DNA is TGTGCCAGCAGCTGGGGCGGTTTTTCGCAGCCCCAGCATTTT. This translates into CASSWGGFSQPQHF. Variable domain in full (rest from reference TRBV5-4 and TRBJ1-5): ETGVTQSPTHLIKTRGQQVTLRCSSQSGHNTVSWYQQALGQGPQFIFQYYREEENGRGNFPPRFSGLQFPNYSSELNVNALELDDSALYLCASSWGGFSQPQHFGDGTRLSIL.

The gene calls are TRBV5-1 and TRBJ2-5, with a weak D call TRBD2 (7 bases). Trimming cost V 0 bases and J 9 bases, with 9 bases left between them. The CDR3 is 12 amino acids. CDR1 and CDR2 from the germline V gene are SGHRS and YFSETQ. Written as DNA, the CDR3 is TGCGCCAGCAGCTTGGCCGGGGGGCCCCAGTACTTC. It is translated as CASSLAGGPQYF. The whole variable domain, filled in from reference TRBV5-1 and TRBJ2-5, reads KAGVTQTPRYLIKTRGQQVTLSCSPISGHRSVSWYQQTPGQGLQFLFEYFSETQRNKGNFPGRFSGRQFSNSRSEMNVSTLELGDSALYLCASSLAGGPQYFGPGTRLLVL.

This clone was counted once. This chain links TRBV18 with TRBJ2-7, with TRBD1 matching over 8 bases. The CDR3 runs 18 residues. CDR1 is KGHSH and CDR2 is LQKENI in the germline V gene. Trimming at V came to 1 base and at J to 2 bases, leaving 13 bases not matched to a gene. The CDR3 spells CASSPRIRDRGKTYEQYF. CDR3 bases: TGTGCCAGCTCACCACGAATTCGAGACAGGGGAAAGACCTACGAGCAGTACTTC.

The CDR3: CASSLVGLNSPLHF. CDR3 DNA sequence: TGTGCCAGCAGTCTGGTAGGGCTTAATTCACCCCTCCACTTT. V and J are TRBV2 and TRBJ1-6, with D uncertain. The CDR3 sequence is 14 residues long. Trimming left V 5 bases short and J 6 bases short, with 11 bases between. Germline lookup yields CDR1 SNHLY and CDR2 FYNNEI.

The chain couples TRBV25-1 to TRBJ2-3; no definite D call. Trimming left V 6 bases short and J 0 bases short, with 7 bases between. CDR3 size: 13 residues. The germline CDR1 and CDR2 sequences are MGHDK and SYGVNS. For the CDR3, the DNA is TGTGCCAGCAGGAAAAGTAGCACAGATACGCAGTATTTT. Its translation: CASRKSSTDTQYF.

This rearrangement joins TRBV7-8 to TRBJ1-1, with 9 bases that match TRBD1. Germline V CDR1 and CDR2: SGHVS, FQNEAQ. The CDR3 sequence is 15 residues long. V was pared by 4 bases and J by 1 base, with 4 bases of the junction left unmatched. The CDR3 protein is CASSSQGAGNTEAFF. The CDR3 region has the DNA TGTGCCAGCAGCTCACAGGGGGCGGGGAACACTGAAGCTTTCTTT. Full variable domain (missing parts from reference TRBV7-8 and TRBJ1-1): GAGVSQSPRYKVAKRGQDVALRCDPISGHVSLFWYQQALGQGPEFLTYFQNEAQLDKSGLPSDRFFAERPEGSVSTLKIQRTQQEDSAVYLCASSSQGAGNTEAFFGQGTRLTVV.

This chain links TRBV28 with TRBJ2-2; 9 positions agree with TRBD1. This CDR3 is built from 14 residues. Looked up from germline, CDR1 is MDHEN and CDR2 is SYDVKM. J gave up 4 bases and V 7 bases, and 4 bases lay outside the gene matches. CDR3: CASTQGQGTGELFF. The DNA of the CDR3 is TGTGCCAGCACCCAGGGACAGGGCACCGGGGAGCTGTTTTTT.

This clone was picked up a small number of times. The J gene is TRBJ2-2, the V gene TRBV4-2; TRBD2 aligns across 7 bases. The CDR3 runs to 15 residues. Unmatched junction bases numbered 3, after V lost 4 bases and J lost 1 base. The germline V gene has CDR1 LGHNA and CDR2 YNFKEQ. Written as DNA, the CDR3 is TGTGCCAGCAGCCCTAGCGGAGAGAACACCGGGGAGCTGTTTTTT. It yields the protein CASSPSGENTGELFF.

This CDR3 reads CASSSLPIMNTEAFF. CDR3 nucleotides: TGTGCCAGCAGTTCTTTGCCGATCATGAACACTGAAGCTTTCTTT. The rearrangement uses TRBV6-5 and TRBJ1-1; no clear D gene. This CDR3 has 15 residues. V gave up 4 bases and J gave up 0 bases, with 12 bases separating them. Per germline, CDR1 MNHEY and CDR2 SVGAGI.

This chain connects TRBV13 to TRBJ2-1; D may be TRBD1 (6 bases). CDR1 and CDR2 from the germline V gene are PRHDT and FYEKMQ (reference sequence). V lost 4 bases and J lost 9, with 13 bases in between. The CDR3 has 13 amino acids. CDR3 protein: CASSSWTESEQFF. CDR3 bases: TGTGCCAGCAGCTCGTGGACAGAAAGTGAGCAGTTCTTC.

This clone was seen only a few times. The chain joins TRBV6-6 to TRBJ2-7, with D perhaps assigned TRBD1 or TRBD2 (5 bases each). V lost 7 bases and J 3 bases, leaving 13 bases between the germline ends. The CDR3 consists of 13 residues. The germline V gene has CDR1 MNHNY and CDR2 SVGAGI (reference sequence). The CDR3, as DNA: TGTGCCAGCACCTACGGGACCCACTACGAGCAGTACTTC. It translates to CASTYGTHYEQYF.

The chain carries TRBV2 and TRBJ2-2; D is perhaps TRBD2 (6 bases). Trimming pared 7 bases from V and 6 bases from J, leaving 12 bases between. In germline, CDR1 is SNHLY, CDR2 FYNNEI. This CDR3 has 13 residues. The chain's CDR3 is CASIEGGAGELFF. The CDR3 region has the DNA TGTGCCAGCATCGAGGGAGGCGCCGGGGAGCTGTTTTTT.

The rearrangement links TRBV5-1 to TRBJ2-5; D unclear. Trimming removed 4 bases at V and 5 bases at J, with 15 bases between. This CDR3 is 14 amino acids long. Germline CDR1 is SGHRS and CDR2 is YFSETQ. The CDR3 region is CASSGGSQRETQYF. CDR3 nucleotides: TGCGCCAGCAGCGGTGGCAGCCAAAGGGAGACCCAGTACTTC.

The chain employs TRBV28 and TRBJ2-7; TRBD1 or TRBD2 may be the D gene (6 bases each). Germline V gene sequence: CDR1 MDHEN, CDR2 SYDVKM. CDR3 length equals 14 residues. The ends were cut back, 7 bases at V and 3 bases at J, with 16 bases in the middle. CDR3 region: CASTKQGGYYEQYF. The CDR3 DNA reads as TGTGCCAGCACCAAACAGGGAGGCTACTACGAGCAGTACTTC. Looking up the rest from reference TRBV28 and TRBJ2-7 gives the full variable domain: DVKVTQSSRYLVKRTGEKVFLECVQDMDHENMFWYRQDPGLGLRLIYFSYDVKMKEKGDIPEGYSVSREKKERFSLILESASTNQTSMYLCASTKQGGYYEQYFGPGTRLTVT.